This T cell receptor (beta chain) is drawn from a study of blood T cell repertoires in COVID-19. This clone was counted a single time. Using immunoSEQ multiplex PCR, the repertoire was profiled, and TCRdb retains in-frame clones only, with some absent. The sample includes about 68,000 clones, 70% to 90% of them seen just once. Followed over time, Seattle patients had been enrolled while infection was active. The CDR3 is 15 amino acids. Germline values: CDR1 SGHKS, CDR2 YYEKEE (reference sequence). The V segment lost 2 bases and the J segment 6 bases; nucleotides outside the gene matches: 3. The sequence derives from a woman in her fifties or sixties with COVID-19, enrolled during active disease. Sequenced input: peripheral blood. J is TRBJ1-5 and V is TRBV5-5, with TRBD1 identical over 12 bases. In nucleotides, the CDR3 is TGTGCCAGCAGCTTTGGGACAGGGGGCTCTCAGCCCCAGCATTTT. Its translation: CASSFGTGGSQPQHF.